This is a list of T cell receptor beta chains from one sample in a study of shared clonotypes between healthy human individuals. Sequenced by immunoSEQ multiplex PCR; TCRdb stores in-frame clones only, minus some. The table lists some 2,500,000 clones, roughly 90% of them singletons. Specimen: naive CD4+ T cells from PBMCs. These TCRs come from a man aged 18-30 years in good health. Some clones in this sample may be carry-over from other donors' samples. Each CDR3 is given with its conserved first and last residue. The order of the fields is CDR3 DNA, CDR3 protein, J gene, D gene, V gene, CDR3 length. The D gene is left open where the match is weak.

TGTGCCAGCAGTCCTCGTGGGAACTATGGCTACACCTTC,CASSPRGNYGYTF,TRBJ1-2,NA,TRBV5-6,13
TGTGCCAGCAGCCTGACAGGGAGTATTTGGGGCCATGAGCAGTTCTTC,CASSLTGSIWGHEQFF,TRBJ2-1,TRBD1,TRBV14,16
TGCGCCAGCAGCCAGGAGAAAACCGGGACACGATATAGGTATGGCTACACCTTC,CASSQEKTGTRYRYGYTF,TRBJ1-2,NA,TRBV4-1,18
TGTGCCAGCAGCTTGTCCCCTCAGGGCAATCAGCCCCAGCATTTT,CASSLSPQGNQPQHF,TRBJ1-5,NA,TRBV7-2,15
TGTGCCAGCAGAGGGACAGGGGGGTCGGGTGAGCAGTTCTTC,CASRGTGGSGEQFF,TRBJ2-1,TRBD1,TRBV2,14
TGTGCCAGTAGTGGCAGGGGCGTTTACAATGAGCAGTTCTTC,CASSGRGVYNEQFF,TRBJ2-1,NA,TRBV19,14
TGTGCCACCAGCAGAGATCCCCATCCGACAAGAGAAAAACTGTTTTTT,CATSRDPHPTREKLFF,TRBJ1-4,NA,TRBV15,16
TGTGCCAGCAGTTTAGGATGGAAAAGCAGACGCTACAATGAGCAGTTCTTC,CASSLGWKSRRYNEQFF,TRBJ2-1,NA,TRBV28,17
TGTGCCAGCAGTTTTAAGGAAGCAACTAATGAAAAACTGTTTTTT,CASSFKEATNEKLFF,TRBJ1-4,NA,TRBV28,15
TGTGCCAGTAGGCCGGGACTTAGTTACACCGGGGAGCTGTTTTTT,CASRPGLSYTGELFF,TRBJ2-2,NA,TRBV19,15
TGTGCCAGCTCACAGGACAGGGCGGCCACTGAAGCTTTCTTT,CASSQDRAATEAFF,TRBJ1-1,TRBD1,TRBV18,14
TGTGCCAGCAGCCCTCGGGGCCTTAGCACAGATACGCAGTATTTT,CASSPRGLSTDTQYF,TRBJ2-3,NA,TRBV11-1,15
TGTGCCAGCAGTTTGGCACTAGCGGGAGTAAGTGAGCAGTTCTTC,CASSLALAGVSEQFF,TRBJ2-1,TRBD2,TRBV28,15
TGTGCCAGCAGCTTGGGAGCGGGGATTGACTATGGCTACACCTTC,CASSLGAGIDYGYTF,TRBJ1-2,NA,TRBV5-5,15
TGTGCCATCAGCCGACAGGGCCCGGACACAGATACGCAGTATTTT,CAISRQGPDTDTQYF,TRBJ2-3,TRBD1,TRBV10-3,15
TGTGCCAGTGCCGGGGGGCTGAATTCACCCCTCCACTTT,CASAGGLNSPLHF,TRBJ1-6,NA,TRBV6-5,13
TGCGCCAGCAGCTTAGGACAGGGTCAAGAGACCCAGTACTTC,CASSLGQGQETQYF,TRBJ2-5,TRBD1,TRBV5-1,14
TGCGCCAGCAGCTCTACCGGGACAGGGGCTGAAAAACTGTTTTTT,CASSSTGTGAEKLFF,TRBJ1-4,TRBD1,TRBV5-1,15
TGTGCCAGCTCATCCCCAGGCGGGACAAGCAACACCGGGGAGCTGTTTTTT,CASSSPGGTSNTGELFF,TRBJ2-2,NA,TRBV18,17
TGTGCCAGCAGCGTGGGGACCTCTGGGGCCAACGTCCTGACTTTC,CASSVGTSGANVLTF,TRBJ2-6,NA,TRBV9,15
TGTGCCAGCGGATTGGGTACAGGACAAGTCAACACCGGGGAGCTGTTTTTT,CASGLGTGQVNTGELFF,TRBJ2-2,NA,TRBV7-3,17
TGTGCCAGCAGCTTGCGGGGCGCGATCGAGACCCAGTACTTC,CASSLRGAIETQYF,TRBJ2-5,NA,TRBV5-4,14
TGTGCCAGCAGCCCGGCCGGGGAGGGTTTGGATACGCAGTATTTT,CASSPAGEGLDTQYF,TRBJ2-3,TRBD2,TRBV28,15
TGTGCCATCAGTGAGTCCGGTGGACAGGCGGGACTAGCGGCTCGGGAGACCCAGTACTTC,CAISESGGQAGLAARETQYF,TRBJ2-5,TRBD2,TRBV10-3,20
TGTGCCAGCAGTGAGGCAGCGTGGGCGCCCCAGCATTTT,CASSEAAWAPQHF,TRBJ1-5,NA,TRBV6-1,13
TGCGCCAGCAGCTTGGTGGCAGGCTTCAATCAGCCCCAGCATTTT,CASSLVAGFNQPQHF,TRBJ1-5,NA,TRBV5-1,15
TGCGCCAGCAGCCGAGAAGGGGGCGATGAGCAGTTCTTC,CASSREGGDEQFF,TRBJ2-1,TRBD1,TRBV4-3,13
TGCGCCAGCAGCTTGTCAGGGGACGACGGCTACACCTTC,CASSLSGDDGYTF,TRBJ1-2,NA,TRBV5-1,13
TGTGCCACCAGCATCTTCGGTCGGGAAAAACTGTTTTTT,CATSIFGREKLFF,TRBJ1-4,NA,TRBV15,13
TGTGCCAGCAGCCGGACTAGCGGGATAGGTAATGAGCAGTTCTTC,CASSRTSGIGNEQFF,TRBJ2-1,TRBD2,TRBV11-2,15
TGTGCCAGCAGCTTTGTCAGGGGAGAGACCCAGTACTTC,CASSFVRGETQYF,TRBJ2-5,NA,TRBV5-5,13
TGCGCCAGCAGCGCCGATCCAGGGATAGGCGGAAACACCATATATTTT,CASSADPGIGGNTIYF,TRBJ1-3,NA,TRBV5-1,16
TGTGCCAGCAGTCCTACCTACAATGAGCAGTTCTTC,CASSPTYNEQFF,TRBJ2-1,NA,TRBV28,12